A single sample gave rise to the 27 T cell receptor beta chains below, sequenced in a study of cytomegalovirus exposure and HLA in healthy donors. Primers: 60 Vbeta forward and 13 Jbeta reverse. The protocol was immunoSEQ multiplex PCR, while the TCRdb copy is restricted to in-frame clones and leaves out a portion. The sample gives around 250,000 clones, approximately 82% of which show up once; 8% is in the top ten. The specimen sequenced was PBMCs. The source is a woman aged 55-69 years in good health and CMV-seropositive.

The chain employs TRBV6-1 and TRBJ2-7; no definite D call. The V gene lost 3 bases and the J gene lost 4 bases, with 4 bases spanning the gap. The CDR3 spans 11 residues. CDR1 is MNHNS, CDR2 SASEGT, per germline. The CDR3 DNA follows: TGTGCCAGCAGTGACAAATACGAGCAGTACTTC. Protein: CASSDKYEQYF.

This rearrangement joins TRBV28 to TRBJ2-7; perhaps TRBD1 as D (5 bases). This CDR3 spans 12 amino acids. V lost 6 bases and J 1 base, leaving 7 bases between the germline ends. From germline, CDR1 is MDHEN and CDR2 SYDVKM. CDR3 coding DNA: TGTGCCAGCAGGGGGCAGTCCTACGAGCAGTACTTC. It specifies CASRGQSYEQYF.

CDR3 nucleotides: TGCGCCAGCAGCTTGGGGGGGAGGCCGAACACCGGGGAGCTGTTTTTT. Protein product: CASSLGGRPNTGELFF. V gene TRBV5-1 combines with J gene TRBJ2-2; tentative D call: TRBD2 (6 bases). The CDR3 is made up of 16 amino acids. The V end lost 0 bases, the J end lost 0 bases, and 9 bases lay between the germline ends. Per the germline V gene, CDR1 is SGHRS and CDR2 is YFSETQ.

This chain uses TRBV11-2 with TRBJ1-2; D gene unclear. The CDR3 runs to 13 residues. Germline values: CDR1 SGHAT, CDR2 FQNNGV. V dropped 4 bases and J dropped 0 bases, with 6 bases sitting between them. CDR3 amino acids: CASSSTPNYGYTF. The CDR3 DNA reads as TGTGCCAGCAGCTCAACACCTAACTATGGCTACACCTTC. Based on the CDR3 plus reference TRBV11-2 and TRBJ1-2, the full variable domain is EAGVAQSPRYKIIEKRQSVAFWCNPISGHATLYWYQQILGQGPKLLIQFQNNGVVDDSQLPKDRFSAERLKGVDSTLKIQPAKLEDSAVYLCASSSTPNYGYTFGSGTRLTVV.

In nucleotides, the CDR3 is TGTGCCAGCAGTTTACAGGTCATCTCTGGAAACACCATATATTTT. It codes for CASSLQVISGNTIYF. The chain couples TRBV28 to TRBJ1-3; D is ambiguous. V lost 2 bases and J 0 bases, leaving 8 bases between the germline ends. The CDR3 loop spans 15 amino acids. Germline lookup yields CDR1 MDHEN and CDR2 SYDVKM.

This clone has a handful of counts. This chain links TRBV2 with TRBJ2-7; tentative D call: TRBD1 (5 bases). Trimming stripped 3 bases from V and 6 bases from J, with 12 bases between. Germline CDR1 and CDR2: SNHLY and FYNNEI. CDR3 length: 13 amino acids. The CDR3 here is CASSDSDSLEQYF. CDR3 coding DNA: TGTGCCAGCAGTGATTCTGACAGCCTCGAGCAGTACTTC.

The rearrangement uses TRBV29-1 and TRBJ2-3; 8 nucleotides agree with TRBD1. This CDR3 spans 12 amino acids. The germline CDR1 and CDR2 sequences are SQVTM and ANQGSEA. V gave up 7 bases and J gave up 4 bases; unmatched junction bases: 4. CDR3 nucleotides: TGCAGCGGAATCAGGGGGCCAGATACGCAGTATTTT. The encoded protein is CSGIRGPDTQYF.

This rearrangement joins TRBV27 to TRBJ1-1; the match to TRBD1 covers 9 bases. The CDR3 length is 13 residues. Germline trimming cut 4 bases from V and 10 bases from J; bases unmatched to any gene: 7. The germline V gene has CDR1 MNHEY and CDR2 SMNVEV (reference sequence). The CDR3 protein is CASSYGTGSGAFF. For the CDR3, the DNA is TGTGCCAGCAGTTACGGGACAGGGTCGGGAGCTTTCTTT.

The rearrangement joins TRBV9 to TRBJ2-2, with 10 bases aligning to TRBD1. The CDR3 contains 15 residues. Per germline, CDR1 SGDLS and CDR2 YYNGEE. Trimming at V came to 3 bases and at J to 5 bases, leaving 4 bases not matched to a gene. The DNA of the CDR3 is TGTGCCAGCAGCGCCGGACAGGGGGGAACCGGGGAGCTGTTTTTT. Protein: CASSAGQGGTGELFF.

The genes are TRBV11-2 and TRBJ2-7, with 9 bases lining up with TRBD2. The CDR3 length is 17 residues. V dropped 0 bases and J dropped 3; count of bases not matched to a gene: 9. Germline assignment: CDR1 SGHAT and CDR2 FQNNGV. CDR3 sequence (DNA): TGTGCCAGCAGCTTAGAAGACACCGGGACTAGCTTCTACGAGCAGTACTTC. It translates to CASSLEDTGTSFYEQYF.

The gene calls are TRBV5-1 and TRBJ1-1; D is unresolved. The germline V gene encodes CDR1 SGHRS and CDR2 YFSETQ. The CDR3 is 14 amino acids. The V end was cut by 6 bases, the J end by 6 bases, with 18 bases between. CDR3: CASTYNAPSAEAFF. In nucleotides, the CDR3 is TGCGCCAGCACCTATAATGCCCCGTCCGCTGAAGCTTTCTTT.

The rearrangement uses TRBV28 and TRBJ1-1, with D maybe TRBD1 (6 bases). The CDR3 has 14 amino acids. In germline, CDR1 is MDHEN, CDR2 SYDVKM. Trimming removed 2 bases from V and 2 bases from J, with 9 bases in between. The CDR3 DNA follows: TGTGCCAGCAGTTTAGGGGGCAGCAACACTGAAGCTTTCTTT. Its protein is CASSLGGSNTEAFF.

The chain uses TRBV7-9 and TRBJ2-3; TRBD2 matches 10 bases. The junction had 5 bases not matched to a gene; V was cut back by 5 bases and J by 3 bases. Germline CDR1 and CDR2: SEHNR and FQNEAQ (reference sequence). The CDR3 totals 15 residues. The CDR3 nucleotides are TGTGCCAGCAGCCCTAGCGGGAGAGCTACAGATACGCAGTATTTT. Its translation: CASSPSGRATDTQYF.

This chain connects TRBV7-2 to TRBJ2-3; 9 nucleotides line up with TRBD2. There are 15 residues in the CDR3. After removal of 5 bases from V and 3 bases from J, the junction contained 6 bases not matched to a gene. From germline, CDR1 is SGHTA and CDR2 FQGNSA. CDR3 in DNA: TGTGCCAGCAGCCCATTAGCGGGAGTAACAGATACGCAGTATTTT. Translating gives CASSPLAGVTDTQYF.

The chain has TRBV28 and TRBJ2-3; D possibly corresponds to TRBD2 (6 bases). The germline gives CDR1 MDHEN, CDR2 SYDVKM. The CDR3 is made up of 15 amino acids. V lost 10 bases and J 4 bases, leaving 21 bases between the germline ends. DNA of the CDR3: TGTGCCACCCACGTCAGCGGTGGAGGGGCAGATACGCAGTATTTT. Translated: CATHVSGGGADTQYF.

This clone appeared once. One junction end disagrees with the germline gene, perhaps due to a read error. The chain joins TRBV18 to TRBJ2-1, with unresolved D. Germline lookup yields CDR1 KGHSH and CDR2 LQKENI. The CDR3 has 15 amino acids. The CDR3 DNA is TGTGCCAGCTCGCCACAGAGGAGCTCCTACAATGAGCAGTTCTTC. It codes for CASSPQRSSYNEQFF. Combining the CDR3 with reference TRBV18 and TRBJ2-1 gives the whole variable domain NAGVMQNPRHLVRRRGQEARLRCSPMKGHSHVYWYRQLPEEGLKFMVYLQKENIIDESGMPKERFSAEFPKEGPSILRIQQVVRGDSAAYFCASSPQRSSYNEQFFGPGTRLTVL.

The CDR3 DNA sequence: TGTGCCAGCAGCTACCCGGGCCTAGGGGCGAACGAGCAGTACTTC. It translates to CASSYPGLGANEQYF. This chain uses TRBV7-9 with TRBJ2-7; a weak D match, TRBD1 (5 bases). The CDR3 contains 15 residues. Germline loops: CDR1 SEHNR, CDR2 FQNEAQ (reference sequence). The V gene lost 4 bases and the J gene lost 5 bases, with 18 bases spanning the gap.

The sample holds a few counts of this clone. The chain carries TRBV19 and TRBJ2-1; 8 positions match TRBD2. V lost 3 bases, J lost 6 bases, and 7 bases stayed unmatched. The V gene's germline CDR1 is LNHDA and CDR2 SQIVND (reference sequence). CDR3 size: 15 residues. The CDR3 here is CASSIMRGVFNEQFF. The CDR3 DNA reads TGTGCCAGTAGTATCATGCGGGGGGTCTTCAATGAGCAGTTCTTC.

J is TRBJ2-3 and V is TRBV6-5, with 8 bases that match TRBD1. The V and J ends lost 6 bases and 5 bases, in that order; junction bases with no gene match: 7. This CDR3 spans 14 amino acids. Germline V gene lookup returns CDR1 MNHEY and CDR2 SVGAGI. CDR3 nucleotide sequence: TGTGCCAGCAGCCTTCAGACAGGGGTAGATACGCAGTATTTT. Translating gives CASSLQTGVDTQYF.

The chain combines TRBV5-1 with TRBJ2-1; 10 nucleotides line up with TRBD2. The germline gives CDR1 SGHRS, CDR2 YFSETQ. The CDR3 spans 15 residues. After removal of 1 base from V and 3 bases from J, the junction contained 1 base not matched to a gene. The CDR3 bases are TGCGCCAGCAGCTTGAGGACTAGCGGCTACAATGAGCAGTTCTTC. Translation: CASSLRTSGYNEQFF.

The chain is built from TRBV11-3 and TRBJ2-5; D is perhaps TRBD2 (6 bases). V was pared by 1 base and J by 5 bases, with 8 bases between. This CDR3 comprises 13 residues. Germline V gene sequence: CDR1 SGHNT, CDR2 YENEEA. CDR3 loop: CASSLGSGETQYF. DNA for the CDR3: TGTGCCAGCAGCTTAGGCAGCGGGGAGACCCAGTACTTC.

The gene calls are TRBV28 and TRBJ2-7; TRBD1 matches 9 bases. The ends lost 0 bases at V and 1 base at J; junction bases unmatched: 13. This CDR3 contains 19 residues. Germline V gives CDR1 MDHEN, CDR2 SYDVKM. CDR3 amino acids: CASSLWDRGFSGESYEQYF. The CDR3 DNA sequence: TGTGCCAGCAGTTTATGGGACAGGGGATTCAGCGGGGAGTCCTACGAGCAGTACTTC. Complete variable domain (other parts from reference TRBV28 and TRBJ2-7): DVKVTQSSRYLVKRTGEKVFLECVQDMDHENMFWYRQDPGLGLRLIYFSYDVKMKEKGDIPEGYSVSREKKERFSLILESASTNQTSMYLCASSLWDRGFSGESYEQYFGPGTRLTVT.

This clone was seen only a few times. This chain joins TRBV28 and TRBJ1-2; D ambiguous. The germline V gene has CDR1 MDHEN and CDR2 SYDVKM. V was cut by 10 bases and J by 7 bases, with 13 bases left in between. CDR3 size: 11 residues. The CDR3 bases are TGTGCCACTCTGGAGGGCATTGGCTACACCTTC. Translation: CATLEGIGYTF.

V usage is TRBV27 and J usage is TRBJ1-1; tentative D call: TRBD1 (5 bases). This CDR3 contains 13 residues. V lost 3 bases and J 6 bases, leaving 11 bases between the germline ends. Germline CDR1 is MNHEY and CDR2 is SMNVEV (reference sequence). CDR3 nucleotides: TGTGCCAGCAGTTTCGACAGTAGGGCTGAAGCTTTCTTT. This codes for CASSFDSRAEAFF.

The chain combines TRBV15 with TRBJ2-5, with 7 bases identical to TRBD2. The end of the DNA aligns better with TRBJ2-7, so the J call may be wrong. CDR1 is LNHNV and CDR2 is YYDKDF in the germline V gene (reference sequence). The CDR3 sequence is 15 residues long. CDR3 coding DNA: TGTGCCACCAGCCGCGGGAGCGGGGAGGCCTACGAGCAGTACTTC. Residues: CATSRGSGEAYEQYF.

The chain couples TRBV5-4 to TRBJ1-2; unclear D gene. V was pared by 2 bases and J by 5 bases, with 13 bases between. This CDR3 is 14 amino acids long. In germline, CDR1 is SGHNT, CDR2 YYREEE (reference sequence). Written as DNA, the CDR3 is TGTGCCAGCAGCTTCTTCGTAGAGGGATATGGCTACACCTTC. It codes for CASSFFVEGYGYTF.

The rearrangement joins TRBV6-1 to TRBJ1-6; D perhaps matches TRBD1 (5 bases). The CDR3 extends over 13 amino acids. The germline V and J ends were trimmed by 7 bases and 7 bases, with 11 bases remaining between them. Germline assignment: CDR1 MNHNS and CDR2 SASEGT. DNA of the CDR3: TGTGCCAGCACCACGGGGGGGAATTCACCCCTCCACTTT. Translated: CASTTGGNSPLHF.